The 7 T cell receptor beta chains reported below all come from one sample, sequenced in a study of T cell repertoires in cytomegalovirus infection. Each CDR3 protein gets one entry after TCRdb re-called the reads with MiXCR. The sample holds 75,000 to 100,000 distinct CDR3 sequences, approximately 43% seen once. Their antigens remain unidentified. Sequencing was performed on CD8+ T cells from cultured PBMCs, taken from culture after CMV antigen stimulation. The receptor source for this set is a human donor in good health (CMV status not recorded). Some clones in this sample may be carry-over from other donors' samples.

The V gene is TRBV7-2, the J gene TRBJ2-7; perhaps TRBD2 as D (5 bases). The CDR3 runs to 12 residues. The V and J ends lost 5 bases and 6 bases respectively, with 11 bases between them. Germline CDR1 SGHTA, CDR2 FQGNSA. As DNA, the CDR3 is TGTGCCAGCAGCCTCGGGAACCCCGAGCAGTACTTC. It yields the protein CASSLGNPEQYF.

This clonotype was detected a few times. The rearrangement uses TRBV6-1 and TRBJ2-1; TRBD1 is a possible D gene (6 bases). The CDR3 is made up of 10 amino acids. CDR1 is MNHNS and CDR2 is SASEGT in the germline V gene. CDR3 loop: CVTLGAGEFF. The DNA of the CDR3 is TGTGTCACTCTCGGGGCAGGGGAGTTCTTC.

The chain employs TRBV19 and TRBJ2-2; TRBD1 might be the D (6 bases). V was trimmed by 10 bases and J by 3 bases, leaving 12 bases between them. The germline gives CDR1 LNHDA, CDR2 SQIVND (reference sequence). This CDR3 is 13 amino acids long. The chain's CDR3 is CAIRDTDTGELFF. The CDR3 DNA follows: TGTGCCATTCGGGACACAGACACCGGGGAGCTGTTTTTT. Looking up the rest from reference TRBV19 and TRBJ2-2 gives the full variable domain: DGGITQSPKYLFRKEGQNVTLSCEQNLNHDAMYWYRQDPGQGLRLIYYSQIVNDFQKGDIAEGYSVSREKKESFPLTVTSAQKNPTAFYLCAIRDTDTGELFFGEGSRLTVL.

The chain has TRBV6-5 and TRBJ1-2; D is unclear. The V and J ends lost 0 bases and 0 bases respectively, with 11 bases between them. The CDR3 is 16 residues long. The germline V gene encodes CDR1 MNHEY and CDR2 SVGAGI. This CDR3 reads CASSYSRQATNYGYTF. Here the CDR3 DNA reads TGTGCCAGCAGTTACTCTCGGCAGGCCACTAACTATGGCTACACCTTC.

On this clonotype: A read error may produce the germline difference seen at one junction end. This chain links TRBV7-8 with TRBJ2-1; D call uncertain. The germline V gene encodes CDR1 SGHVS and CDR2 FQNEAQ. This CDR3 spans 13 amino acids. CDR3 residues: CASSSLVESSFKF. In DNA form, the CDR3 reads TGTGCCAGCAGCTCTTTAGTGGAGTCTAGTTTTAAATTC.

The chain couples TRBV18 to TRBJ1-1; the D is unclear. V lost 3 bases, J lost 1 base, and 12 bases lay in between. Germline CDR1 and CDR2: KGHSH and LQKENI. This CDR3 region has 15 residues. CDR3 sequence reads: CASSPREGPNTEAFF. The CDR3, as DNA: TGTGCCAGCTCACCTAGAGAGGGCCCGAACACTGAAGCTTTCTTT.

The chain carries TRBV6-6 and TRBJ1-1; D is perhaps TRBD1 (5 bases). The CDR3 contains 14 residues. V lost 8 bases and J lost 1, with 14 bases in between. CDR1 and CDR2 (germline): MNHNY, SVGAGI (reference sequence). The DNA of the CDR3 is TGTGCCAGCCCAAACCCAGGGACGAACACTGAAGCTTTCTTT. It specifies CASPNPGTNTEAFF.